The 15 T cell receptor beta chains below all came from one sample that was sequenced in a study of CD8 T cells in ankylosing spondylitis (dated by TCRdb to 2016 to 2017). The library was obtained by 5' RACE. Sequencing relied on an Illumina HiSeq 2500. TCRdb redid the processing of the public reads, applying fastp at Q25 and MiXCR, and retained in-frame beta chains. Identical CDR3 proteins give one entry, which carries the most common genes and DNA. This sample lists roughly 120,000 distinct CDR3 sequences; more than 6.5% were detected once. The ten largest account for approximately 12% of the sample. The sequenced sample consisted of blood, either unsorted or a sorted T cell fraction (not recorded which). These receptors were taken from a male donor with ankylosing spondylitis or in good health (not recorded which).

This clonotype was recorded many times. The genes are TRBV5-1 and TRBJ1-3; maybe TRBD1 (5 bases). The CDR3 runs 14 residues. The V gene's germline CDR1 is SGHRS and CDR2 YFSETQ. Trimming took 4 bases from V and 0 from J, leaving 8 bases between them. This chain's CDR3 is CASSPQGSGNTIYF. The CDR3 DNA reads TGCGCCAGCAGCCCGCAGGGCTCTGGAAACACCATATATTTT.

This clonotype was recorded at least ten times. Here the CDR3 DNA reads TGCAGTGCCAAAAACGATGGAACGTCTGCTGGCTACACCTTC. Translation: CSAKNDGTSAGYTF. The V gene is TRBV20-1, the J gene TRBJ1-2; D call uncertain. V was clipped by 6 bases and J by 7 bases, with 21 bases between them. Germline V gene data show CDR1 as DFQATT and CDR2 as SNEGSKA (reference sequence). The CDR3 runs to 14 residues.

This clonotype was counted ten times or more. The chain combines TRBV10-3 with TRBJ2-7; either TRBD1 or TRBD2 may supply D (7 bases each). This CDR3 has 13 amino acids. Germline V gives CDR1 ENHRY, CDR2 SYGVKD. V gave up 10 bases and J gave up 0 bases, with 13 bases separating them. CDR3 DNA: TGTGCCACTGGGAGGGACAGCTCCTACGAGCAGTACTTC. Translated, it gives CATGRDSSYEQYF.

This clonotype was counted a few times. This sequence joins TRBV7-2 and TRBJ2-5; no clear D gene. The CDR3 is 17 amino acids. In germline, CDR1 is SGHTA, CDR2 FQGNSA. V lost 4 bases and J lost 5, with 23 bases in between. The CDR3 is CASSSSKWADSEETQYF. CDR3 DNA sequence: TGTGCCAGCAGCTCGAGTAAGTGGGCCGACTCGGAGGAGACCCAGTACTTC.

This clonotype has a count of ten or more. CDR3 region: CSVQGQMNTEAFF. CDR3 coding DNA: TGCAGCGTACAGGGGCAGATGAACACTGAAGCTTTCTTT. This chain connects TRBV29-1 to TRBJ1-1, with TRBD1 identical over 7 bases. V trimming: 6 bases; J trimming: 0 bases; junction bases outside the gene matches: 4. This CDR3 region has 13 residues. Germline CDR1 is SQVTM and CDR2 is ANQGSEA. Using reference TRBV29-1 and TRBJ1-1 for the parts outside the CDR3, the full variable domain is SAVISQKPSRDICQRGTSLTIQCQVDSQVTMMFWYRQQPGQSLTLIATANQGSEATYESGFVIDKFPISRPNLTFSTLTVSNMSPEDSSIYLCSVQGQMNTEAFFGQGTRLTVV.

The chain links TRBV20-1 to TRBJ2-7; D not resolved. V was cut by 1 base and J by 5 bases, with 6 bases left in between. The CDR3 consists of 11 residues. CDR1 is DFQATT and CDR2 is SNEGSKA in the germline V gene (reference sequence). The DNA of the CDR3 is TGCAGTGCTAGAGTGGCGCACGAGCAGTACTTC. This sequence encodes CSARVAHEQYF.

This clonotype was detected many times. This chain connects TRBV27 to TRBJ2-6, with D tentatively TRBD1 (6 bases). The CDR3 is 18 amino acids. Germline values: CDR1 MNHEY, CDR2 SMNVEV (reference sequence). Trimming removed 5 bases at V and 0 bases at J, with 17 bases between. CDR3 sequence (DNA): TGTGCCAGCAGTGCTTACAGGGAAGAGAGCTCTGGGGCCAACGTCCTGACTTTC. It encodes CASSAYREESSGANVLTF. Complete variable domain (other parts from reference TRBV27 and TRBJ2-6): EAQVTQNPRYLITVTGKKLTVTCSQNMNHEYMSWYRQDPGLGLRQIYYSMNVEVTDKGDVPEGYKVSRKEKRNFPLILESPSPNQTSLYFCASSAYREESSGANVLTFGAGSRLTVL.

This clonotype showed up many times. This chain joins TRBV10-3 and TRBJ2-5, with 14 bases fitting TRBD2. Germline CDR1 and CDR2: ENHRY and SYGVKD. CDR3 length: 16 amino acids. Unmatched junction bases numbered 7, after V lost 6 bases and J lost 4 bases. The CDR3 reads CAIRVGLAGGLETQYF. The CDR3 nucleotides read TGTGCCATCAGGGTCGGACTAGCGGGGGGCCTAGAGACCCAGTACTTC.

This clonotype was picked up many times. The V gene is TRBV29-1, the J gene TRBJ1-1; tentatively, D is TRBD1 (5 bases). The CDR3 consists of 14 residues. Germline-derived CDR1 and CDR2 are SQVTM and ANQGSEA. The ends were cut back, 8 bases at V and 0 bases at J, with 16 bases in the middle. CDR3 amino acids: CSTRVGTMNTEAFF. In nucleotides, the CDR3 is TGCAGCACGAGAGTGGGGACGATGAACACTGAAGCTTTCTTT.

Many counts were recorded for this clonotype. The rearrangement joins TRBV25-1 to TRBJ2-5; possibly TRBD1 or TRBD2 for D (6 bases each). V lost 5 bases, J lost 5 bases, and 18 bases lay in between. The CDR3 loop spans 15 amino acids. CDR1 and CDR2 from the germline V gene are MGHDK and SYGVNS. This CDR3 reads CASSSPLGGMETQYF. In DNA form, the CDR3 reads TGTGCCAGCAGTTCCCCCCTAGGGGGGATGGAGACCCAGTACTTC.

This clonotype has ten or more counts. The CDR3 DNA reads TGCAGTGCTAGAAGTTATTCAGCGGGAGTAATAGATACGCAGTATTTT. Amino acids: CSARSYSAGVIDTQYF. This chain uses TRBV20-1 with TRBJ2-3; TRBD2 agrees at 8 bases. Per the germline V gene, CDR1 is DFQATT and CDR2 is SNEGSKA (reference sequence). This CDR3 contains 16 residues. The V gene end was trimmed by 2 bases and the J gene end by 5 bases; junction bases not matched to a gene: 12.

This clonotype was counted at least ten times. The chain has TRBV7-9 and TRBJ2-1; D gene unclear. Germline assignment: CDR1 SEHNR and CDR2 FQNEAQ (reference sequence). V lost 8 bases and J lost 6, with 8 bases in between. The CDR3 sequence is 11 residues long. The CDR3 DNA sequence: TGTGCCAGCTTACAATCCAATGAGCAGTTCTTC. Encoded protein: CASLQSNEQFF.

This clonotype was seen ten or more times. In DNA form, the CDR3 reads TGCGCCAGCAGCCGATCCGGTGAATCTGGAAACACCATATATTTT. Translated, it gives CASSRSGESGNTIYF. The rearrangement uses TRBV5-1 and TRBJ1-3; the D is unclear. Germline lookup yields CDR1 SGHRS and CDR2 YFSETQ. The CDR3 is 15 residues long. The germline V and J ends were trimmed by 4 bases and 1 base, with 12 bases remaining between them.

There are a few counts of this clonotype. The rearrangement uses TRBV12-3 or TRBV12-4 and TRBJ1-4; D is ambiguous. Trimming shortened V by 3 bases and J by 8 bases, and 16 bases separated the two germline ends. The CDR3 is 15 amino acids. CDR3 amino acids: CASSLVRDWGEKLFF. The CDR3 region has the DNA TGTGCCAGCAGTTTGGTGCGGGATTGGGGAGAAAAACTGTTTTTT.

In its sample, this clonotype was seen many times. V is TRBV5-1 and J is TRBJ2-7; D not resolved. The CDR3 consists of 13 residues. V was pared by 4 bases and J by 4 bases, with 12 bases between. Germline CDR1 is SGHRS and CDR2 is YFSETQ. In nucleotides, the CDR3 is TGCGCCAGCAGCATAAAGGACGGGTACGAGCAGTACTTC. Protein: CASSIKDGYEQYF.